Listed below are T cell receptor beta chains from one sample, sequenced in a study of cytomegalovirus exposure and HLA in healthy donors. The table came from immunoSEQ multiplex PCR; TCRdb's copy has only in-frame clones and leaves some out. Among over 150,000 clones listed, 80% to 85% were seen once. Sequencing was carried out using PBMCs. These receptors all stem from a girl aged 2-10 years in good health and CMV-seropositive. Both conserved end residues are part of each CDR3. D genes are given only for firm matches. Only some rows state a clone size, as once, few, many or a class for expanded clones.

size: .; J: TRBJ2-7; V: TRBV19; D: TRBD1; DNA: TGTGCCAGTAGTCCGGGACAGACCTACGAGCAGTACTTC; CDR3: CASSPGQTYEQYF
size: .; J: TRBJ2-7; V: TRBV27; D: TRBD2; DNA: TGTGCCAGCAGTCCCCAGCGGGACCGCTACGAGCAGTACTTC; CDR3: CASSPQRDRYEQYF
size: .; J: TRBJ1-5; V: TRBV18; D: .; DNA: TGTGCCAGCTCACAGGGGAACAATCAGCCCCAGCATTTT; CDR3: CASSQGNNQPQHF
size: few; J: TRBJ2-3; V: TRBV7-9; D: TRBD2; DNA: TGTTCCAGCACCATCCGGGCGGGAGCCACCGGGGCAGATACGCAGTATTTT; CDR3: CSSTIRAGATGADTQYF
size: few; J: TRBJ2-3; V: TRBV4-1; D: TRBD1; DNA: TGCGCCAGCAGCCAAGTGGGCAAAGACAGGGGGACAGATACGCAGTATTTT; CDR3: CASSQVGKDRGTDTQYF
size: .; J: TRBJ1-1; V: TRBV6-6; D: TRBD1; DNA: TGTGCCAGCAGTTTACCACGACAGGGCGGGAACACTGAAGCTTTCTTT; CDR3: CASSLPRQGGNTEAFF
size: .; J: TRBJ1-4; V: TRBV5-1; D: .; DNA: TGCGCCAGCAGCTTGAGGCCAGGGGATGAAAAACTGTTTTTT; CDR3: CASSLRPGDEKLFF
size: .; J: TRBJ1-5; V: TRBV28; D: .; DNA: TGTGCCAGCAGTTTGGGGCAGTTCACGGATCAGCCCCAGCATTTT; CDR3: CASSLGQFTDQPQHF
size: .; J: TRBJ2-6; V: TRBV28; D: .; DNA: TGTGCCAGCAGTTTACAGGACTACTCAATCTCTGGGGCCAACGTCCTGACTTTC; CDR3: CASSLQDYSISGANVLTF
size: .; J: TRBJ2-3; V: TRBV5-6; D: .; DNA: TGTGCCAGCAGCTTATCCGGCACAGATACGCAGTATTTT; CDR3: CASSLSGTDTQYF
size: .; J: TRBJ1-1; V: TRBV2; D: .; DNA: TGTGCCAGCAGTGAAGAGTCGGTAGGGGTGTCAGCTTTCTTT; CDR3: CASSEESVGVSAFF
size: .; J: TRBJ2-5; V: TRBV6-5; D: .; DNA: TGTGCCAGCAGTTACGCCCTAGGCGGGTCTTCAGAGACCCAGTACTTC; CDR3: CASSYALGGSSETQYF
size: once; J: TRBJ2-2; V: TRBV12-5; D: TRBD2; DNA: TGTGCTAGTGCCTTTAGGAGGACTAGCAACACCGGGGAGCTGTTTTTT; CDR3: CASAFRRTSNTGELFF
size: once; J: TRBJ1-2; V: TRBV4-1; D: TRBD1; DNA: TGCGCCAGCAGCTCCCCTAAGGGGACAGGGTTCTCTAACTATGGCTACACCTTC; CDR3: CASSSPKGTGFSNYGYTF
size: .; J: TRBJ2-5; V: TRBV6-1; D: TRBD1; DNA: TGTGCCAGCAGTGACCCAAACAGGGGGGCGGTGCAAGAGACCCAGTACTTC; CDR3: CASSDPNRGAVQETQYF
size: .; J: TRBJ2-3; V: TRBV9; D: TRBD2; DNA: TGTGCCAGCAGTTCACCCCCAGGGGCTAGCGGGAGATACACAGATACGCAGTATTTT; CDR3: CASSSPPGASGRYTDTQYF
size: .; J: TRBJ2-3; V: TRBV19; D: .; DNA: TGTGCCAGTATCTCTAGCGACACAGATACGCAGTATTTT; CDR3: CASISSDTDTQYF
size: .; J: TRBJ1-5; V: TRBV19; D: .; DNA: TGTGCCAGTAGTATTTCCGGGGATGACAGCAATCAGCCCCAGCATTTT; CDR3: CASSISGDDSNQPQHF
size: once; J: TRBJ2-6; V: TRBV19; D: .; DNA: TGTGCCAGTAGTATAGGTGGAGGGCCAAACGTCCTGACTTTC; CDR3: CASSIGGGPNVLTF
size: .; J: TRBJ2-7; V: TRBV11-2; D: TRBD2; DNA: TGTGCCAGCAGCTTAGGGTGGAGGAGCGGGGTCTACGAGCAGTACTTC; CDR3: CASSLGWRSGVYEQYF
size: .; J: TRBJ1-1; V: TRBV6-5; D: .; DNA: TGTGCCAGCAGTTCTCAGGTGGACGGAGGCACTGAAGCTTTCTTT; CDR3: CASSSQVDGGTEAFF
size: .; J: TRBJ1-2; V: TRBV28; D: TRBD1; DNA: TGTGCCAGCAGTTTATCTGGGACAGGGCGGACTGGCTACACCTTC; CDR3: CASSLSGTGRTGYTF
size: once; J: TRBJ2-4; V: TRBV4-1; D: .; DNA: TGCGCCAGCAGCCCCAACGCCCAACCAGGGGCCAAAAACATTCAGTACTTC; CDR3: CASSPNAQPGAKNIQYF
size: .; J: TRBJ2-4; V: TRBV7-9; D: TRBD2; DNA: TGTGCCAGCAGCTTAGGTAGGCTAGCGGGAGGAGGTAAAAACATTCAGTACTTC; CDR3: CASSLGRLAGGGKNIQYF
size: .; J: TRBJ2-7; V: TRBV6-6; D: TRBD2; DNA: TGTGCCAGCCGACTAGCGCCGAGCTCCTACGAGCAGTACTTC; CDR3: CASRLAPSSYEQYF
size: .; J: TRBJ2-7; V: TRBV28; D: TRBD2; DNA: TGTGCCAGCAGCCCAGTACTAGCGGGAGACGGGTACGAGCAGTACTTC; CDR3: CASSPVLAGDGYEQYF
size: few; J: TRBJ2-7; V: TRBV27; D: .; DNA: TGTGCCAGCGTGGGAGTCATGGGCTACGAGCAGTACTTC; CDR3: CASVGVMGYEQYF
size: .; J: TRBJ2-1; V: TRBV4-1; D: TRBD1; DNA: TGCGCCAGCAGCCATAGTAGCCAGGGGGCCAATGAGCAGTTCTTC; CDR3: CASSHSSQGANEQFF
size: .; J: TRBJ2-5; V: TRBV21-1; D: .; DNA: TGTGCCAGCACGACATCCCCCTCCAGGGGGTACTCAGAGACCCAGTACTTC; CDR3: CASTTSPSRGYSETQYF